These 29 T cell receptor beta chains originate from one sample sequenced in a study of blood T cell repertoires in COVID-19. Some clones are missing from TCRdb's copy, which holds only in-frame ones; the method was immunoSEQ multiplex PCR. The table includes tens of thousands of clones, roughly 90% detected once. The sample taken for sequencing was peripheral blood. All receptors derive from a man in his 60s with COVID-19, enrolled during active disease.

This clone was picked up a small number of times. This chain connects TRBV18 to TRBJ1-1, with no clear D. V lost 3 bases to trimming and J lost 3 bases, with 8 bases between them. Germline values: CDR1 KGHSH, CDR2 LQKENI. The CDR3 has 13 amino acids. The CDR3 DNA sequence: TGTGCCAGCTCACCCTTCCCGGACACTGAAGCTTTCTTT. Its translation is CASSPFPDTEAFF. The complete variable domain, with remaining parts taken from reference TRBV18 and TRBJ1-1, reads NAGVMQNPRHLVRRRGQEARLRCSPMKGHSHVYWYRQLPEEGLKFMVYLQKENIIDESGMPKERFSAEFPKEGPSILRIQQVVRGDSAAYFCASSPFPDTEAFFGQGTRLTVV.

This chain joins TRBV7-6 and TRBJ2-7, with TRBD2 matching over 9 bases. This CDR3 is built from 15 residues. The V and J ends lost 0 bases and 1 base, in that order; junction bases with no gene match: 1. Germline V gene lookup returns CDR1 SGHVS and CDR2 FNYEAQ. DNA for the CDR3: TGTGCCAGCAGCTTAGCGGCGGGAGGGTCCTACGAGCAGTACTTC. This encodes CASSLAAGGSYEQYF.

The chain carries TRBV9 and TRBJ2-7; 11 nucleotides match TRBD2. J lost 5 bases, V lost 2 bases, and 6 bases had no gene match. The CDR3 spans 15 residues. Germline CDR1 reads SGDLS; CDR2 reads YYNGEE. This CDR3 reads CASSVSSGRPHEQYF. The CDR3 nucleotides are TGTGCCAGCAGCGTTTCTAGCGGGAGGCCCCACGAGCAGTACTTC.

This chain uses TRBV3-1 (or the pseudogene TRBV3-2) with TRBJ1-5; weak D call: TRBD1 (6 bases). This CDR3 is built from 15 residues. Germline V lookup: CDR1 LGHDT, CDR2 YNNKEL (reference sequence). V lost 4 bases, J lost 1 base, and 11 bases lay in between. Here the CDR3 DNA reads TGTGCCAGCAGCCCTCAGGGGCCCAGCAATCAGCCCCAGCATTTT. It is translated as CASSPQGPSNQPQHF.

This clone was seen at least ten times. V usage is TRBV9 and J usage is TRBJ2-5; possibly TRBD1 for D (5 bases). There are 13 residues in the CDR3. V shed 7 bases and J shed 5 bases, with 15 bases lying between them. The germline V gene has CDR1 SGDLS and CDR2 YYNGEE. The CDR3 is CASGRQSGETQYF. CDR3 sequence (DNA): TGTGCCAGCGGAAGACAGTCAGGGGAGACCCAGTACTTC.

The chain has TRBV10-2 and TRBJ2-7, with 7 bases identical to TRBD1. This CDR3 has 14 residues. The ends lost 6 bases at V and 7 bases at J; junction bases unmatched: 12. Germline V gene data show CDR1 as WSHSY and CDR2 as SAAADI. DNA for the CDR3: TGCGCCAGCAGGCCGACAGGGCCGAACGGGGAGCAGTACTTC. This translates into CASRPTGPNGEQYF.

This sequence joins TRBV4-3 and TRBJ2-7; 11 positions agree with TRBD2. This CDR3 comprises 15 residues. Germline V gene lookup returns CDR1 LGHNA and CDR2 YSLEER. The V segment lost 3 bases and the J segment 6 bases; nucleotides outside the gene matches: 7. CDR3 coding DNA: TGCGCCAGCAGCCAGCAACTAGCGGGAGTTGTCGAGCAGTACTTC. Translation: CASSQQLAGVVEQYF.

The V and J genes are TRBV3-1 (or the pseudogene TRBV3-2) and TRBJ1-4, with D possibly TRBD1 on 5 matching bases. CDR1 is LGHDT and CDR2 is YNNKEL in the germline V gene (reference sequence). Deletions cut 4 bases from V and 4 bases from J, with 10 bases between. This CDR3 spans 14 amino acids. The CDR3, as DNA: TGTGCCAGCAGCCCCAGACAGATTAATGAAAAACTGTTTTTT. This gives the protein CASSPRQINEKLFF.

The chain uses TRBV5-1 and TRBJ2-2; D gene unclear. This CDR3 comprises 14 residues. Germline values: CDR1 SGHRS, CDR2 YFSETQ. V was cut by 0 bases and J by 4 bases, with 7 bases left in between. The CDR3 DNA reads as TGCGCCAGCAGCTTGGAACAGTTCACCGGGGAGCTGTTTTTT. Translated, it gives CASSLEQFTGELFF.

The rearrangement uses TRBV11-2 and TRBJ2-1, with D possibly being TRBD2 (6 bases). The CDR3 has 15 residues. The ends were cut back, 0 bases at V and 5 bases at J, with 11 bases in the middle. Germline CDR1 is SGHAT and CDR2 is FQNNGV. The CDR3 loop is CASSLERGSHNEQFF. CDR3 nucleotide sequence: TGTGCCAGCAGCTTAGAGCGGGGCAGCCACAATGAGCAGTTCTTC.

The chain links TRBV11-1 to TRBJ1-1; the D gene is possibly TRBD1 (5 bases). Deletions cut 5 bases from V and 2 bases from J, with 12 bases between. This CDR3 has 14 residues. Germline CDR1 is SGHAT and CDR2 is FQDESV (reference sequence). CDR3 DNA sequence: TGTGCCAGCAGCCACTACCAGGGTAACACTGAAGCTTTCTTT. Translated, it gives CASSHYQGNTEAFF.

The chain couples TRBV7-9 to TRBJ1-1; 7 nucleotides match TRBD1. The V gene's germline CDR1 is SEHNR and CDR2 FQNEAQ (reference sequence). V was clipped by 5 bases and J by 0 bases; unmatched bases: 9. The CDR3 length is 16 residues. The CDR3 DNA follows: TGTGCCAGCAGCCAGGGACAGATCAGTTTGAACACTGAAGCTTTCTTT. Translating it yields CASSQGQISLNTEAFF.

V is TRBV28 and J is TRBJ1-1; perhaps TRBD1 as D (5 bases). This CDR3 is 13 amino acids long. Germline V CDR1 and CDR2: MDHEN, SYDVKM. The V and J ends lost 6 bases and 5 bases respectively, with 13 bases between them. In DNA, the CDR3 is TGTGCCAGCAGCCTACCCCAGGGAACTGAAGCTTTCTTT. It translates to CASSLPQGTEAFF.

The chain carries TRBV3-1 (or the pseudogene TRBV3-2) and TRBJ2-3; D gene uncertain. The germline V gene has CDR1 LGHDT and CDR2 YNNKEL (reference sequence). The CDR3 has 14 amino acids. V lost 5 bases and J 0 bases, leaving 9 bases between the germline ends. CDR3 sequence: CASSSTTSTDTQYF. The CDR3, as DNA: TGTGCCAGCAGCTCCACGACTAGCACAGATACGCAGTATTTT.

The V call is TRBV25-1, the J call TRBJ2-1, with TRBD2 matching 11 bases. The CDR3 is made up of 14 amino acids. Germline trimming cut 4 bases from V and 9 bases from J; bases unmatched to any gene: 5. In germline, CDR1 is MGHDK, CDR2 SYGVNS. The CDR3 DNA reads as TGTGCCAGCAGTGGACTAGCGGGATTCGGTGAGCAGTTCTTC. Amino acids: CASSGLAGFGEQFF.

Comment on this clone: Germline and junction disagree at one end, which may indicate a read error. The same CDR3 also results from other DNA sequences found in this sample. The J gene is TRBJ1-2, the V gene TRBV7-6; D is unclear. Germline CDR1 SGHVS, CDR2 FNYEAQ. The CDR3 length is 15 residues. The CDR3 region has the DNA TGTGCCAGCAGTTTAGTGGCGGGTCCTTCCTATGGCTACACCTTC. Translation gives CASSLVAGPSYGYTF. The complete variable domain, with remaining parts taken from reference TRBV7-6 and TRBJ1-2, reads GAGVSQSPRYKVTKRGQDVALRCDPISGHVSLYWYRQALGQGPEFLTYFNYEAQQDKSGLPNDRFSAERPEGSISTLTIQRTEQRDSAMYRCASSLVAGPSYGYTFGSGTRLTVV.

The genes are TRBV30 and TRBJ2-7; D perhaps matches TRBD1 (6 bases). Germline CDR1 and CDR2: GTSNPN and SVGIG (reference sequence). This CDR3 is 12 amino acids long. Trimming stripped 0 bases from V and 5 bases from J, with 8 bases between. The CDR3 is CAWSVQGNEQYF. The CDR3 bases are TGTGCCTGGAGTGTACAGGGCAACGAGCAGTACTTC.

The J gene is TRBJ1-3, the V gene TRBV7-9; D gene unclear. There are 14 residues in the CDR3. Germline loops: CDR1 SEHNR, CDR2 FQNEAQ (reference sequence). V lost 2 bases and J lost 8, with 13 bases in between. The CDR3: CASSLPSLGDTIYF. The CDR3 nucleotides read TGTGCCAGCAGCTTACCTTCATTGGGAGACACCATATATTTT.

V is TRBV5-5 and J is TRBJ2-7; D may be TRBD1 (6 bases). The CDR3 contains 16 residues. V lost 1 base, J lost 0 bases, and 14 bases lay in between. Germline CDR1 and CDR2: SGHKS and YYEKEE (reference sequence). CDR3 sequence (DNA): TGTGCCAGCAGCTTGAGTGTCAGGGGACGCTCCTACGAGCAGTACTTC. Amino acids: CASSLSVRGRSYEQYF.

The chain combines TRBV27 with TRBJ1-1, with TRBD1 matching over 7 bases. The CDR3 spans 14 residues. The germline CDR1 and CDR2 sequences are MNHEY and SMNVEV (reference sequence). V gave up 5 bases and J gave up 1 base; unmatched junction bases: 4. The CDR3 loop reads CASSPRTGNTEAFF. CDR3 bases: TGTGCCAGCAGTCCGAGGACAGGGAACACTGAAGCTTTCTTT.

The V gene is TRBV7-2, the J gene TRBJ2-1; a possible D gene is TRBD1 (5 bases). CDR3 size: 14 residues. V lost 1 base and J lost 8, with 12 bases in between. Germline loops: CDR1 SGHTA, CDR2 FQGNSA. The CDR3 sequence: CASSLVGRLDEQFF. The CDR3 DNA follows: TGTGCCAGCAGCTTAGTGGGGCGATTGGATGAGCAGTTCTTC.

The gene calls are TRBV30 and TRBJ1-1; 11 nucleotides line up with TRBD1. CDR3 length equals 16 residues. J was trimmed by 0 bases and V by 5 bases; bases with no gene match: 8. CDR1 is GTSNPN, CDR2 SVGIG, per germline (reference sequence). CDR3 amino acids: CAWDGQGAYMNTEAFF. DNA of the CDR3: TGTGCCTGGGATGGACAGGGGGCTTACATGAACACTGAAGCTTTCTTT. Full variable domain (outside the CDR3, taken from reference TRBV30 and TRBJ1-1): SQTIHQWPATLVQPVGSPLSLECTVEGTSNPNLYWYRQAAGRGLQLLFYSVGIGQISSEVPQNLSASRPQDRQFILSSKKLLLSDSGFYLCAWDGQGAYMNTEAFFGQGTRLTVV.

The chain employs TRBV20-1 and TRBJ2-7, with 8 nucleotides matching TRBD2. V shed 4 bases, J shed 5 bases, and the junction held 1 base outside the gene matches. Germline lookup yields CDR1 DFQATT and CDR2 SNEGSKA (reference sequence). The length of the CDR3 is 11 residues. CDR3 nucleotides: TGCAGTGCTACAGCGGGAGACGAGCAGTACTTC. It translates to CSATAGDEQYF.

This chain links TRBV9 with TRBJ2-7, with 14 bases that match TRBD2. Germline CDR1 SGDLS, CDR2 YYNGEE. This CDR3 has 15 residues. Trimming at V came to 4 bases and at J to 4 bases, leaving 4 bases not matched to a gene. Here the CDR3 reads CASSFGLAGGYEQYF. CDR3 coding DNA: TGTGCCAGCAGCTTCGGACTAGCGGGAGGATACGAGCAGTACTTC.

This rearrangement joins TRBV6-6 to TRBJ1-3; 7 bases are shared with TRBD1. V was pared by 4 bases and J by 3 bases, with 3 bases of the junction left unmatched. CDR3 length equals 14 residues. Looked up from germline, CDR1 is MNHNY and CDR2 is SVGAGI (reference sequence). CDR3 region: CASSSPGGGNTIYF. The CDR3 DNA is TGTGCCAGCAGTTCGCCAGGGGGTGGAAACACCATATATTTT.

This sequence joins TRBV4-1 and TRBJ1-3; tentative D call: TRBD1 (5 bases). V was clipped by 2 bases and J by 2 bases, with 16 bases between them. CDR3 length: 17 amino acids. Looked up from germline, CDR1 is MGHRA and CDR2 is YSYEKL. The CDR3 DNA is TGCGCCAGCAGCCAACCGCTATCTTGGGGGGCTGGAAACACCATATATTTT. As protein: CASSQPLSWGAGNTIYF.

This clone turned up a few times. The rearrangement links TRBV6-6 to TRBJ2-2, with 8 bases that match TRBD1. Germline V CDR1 and CDR2: MNHNY, SVGAGI (reference sequence). The CDR3 extends over 14 amino acids. The trim removed 7 bases at V and 6 bases at J, leaving 7 bases unmatched. CDR3 in DNA: TGTGCCAGCACAAGGACAGGGAGGTCCGGGGAGCTGTTTTTT. Its translation is CASTRTGRSGELFF.

J is TRBJ1-2 and V is TRBV9; D gene ambiguous. Deletions cut 6 bases from V and 4 bases from J, with 10 bases between. Germline lookup yields CDR1 SGDLS and CDR2 YYNGEE. The CDR3 extends over 12 amino acids. CDR3 sequence (DNA): TGTGCCAGCAAAAGGGAGACCTATGGCTACACCTTC. Protein sequence: CASKRETYGYTF.

The chain combines TRBV25-1 with TRBJ2-3; tentatively, D is TRBD2 (5 bases). CDR3 size: 16 residues. CDR1 and CDR2 from the germline V gene are MGHDK and SYGVNS. Between the trimmed V and J ends, which lost 2 bases and 5 bases, there was a span of 17 bases. CDR3 region: CASSEARGISGDTQYF. The DNA of the CDR3 is TGTGCCAGCAGTGAAGCCCGAGGGATTTCAGGAGATACGCAGTATTTT.